This TCR beta chain was identified during a study of T-cell memory formation after mild COVID-19. The ends were cut back, 2 bases at V and 1 base at J, with 8 bases in the middle. CDR1 and CDR2 from the germline V gene are GTSNPN and SVGIG (reference sequence). The CDR3 extends over 13 amino acids. Within the sample, this clonotype is medium-sized (0.01 to 0.1%). TCRdb processed the 5' RACE reads anew with MiXCR; each CDR3 protein has one entry. The sample has around 4,400 distinct CDR3 sequences; over 20% are singletons. The TCR sequence derives from an adult who had mild COVID-19 (a few samples of this study predate the infection). Cell type and time point are not known. This chain links TRBV30 with TRBJ1-1; D gene uncertain. The source material was PBMCs or a T cell subset sorted from them (not recorded which). CDR3 amino acids: CAWSLDPNTEAFF. CDR3 in DNA: TGTGCCTGGAGTCTTGACCCGAACACTGAAGCTTTCTTT.